Below are 7 T cell receptor beta chains sequenced from a single sample in a study of T cells in Graves' hyperthyroidism and ophthalmopathy. Amplification of TCR beta CDR3 regions used RNA as the template. HTBI primers were employed in a first-round RT-PCR of the TCR CDR3. TCRdb itself ran the multiplex PCR reads through MiXCR, one entry per CDR3 protein. The table has approximately 480,000 distinct CDR3 sequences, less than 25% seen once. The sequenced material came from blood. These receptors were obtained from a man in his late teens or twenties with Graves' hyperthyroidism.

The V call is TRBV5-6, the J call TRBJ2-5; a possible D gene is TRBD2 (6 bases). From germline, CDR1 is SGHDT and CDR2 YYEEEE. V shed 5 bases and J shed 5 bases, with 13 bases lying between them. This CDR3 is 13 amino acids long. The CDR3 DNA is TGTGCCAGCAGGACGGGCGGGGCGGAGACCCAGTACTTC. Amino acid sequence: CASRTGGAETQYF.

The chain joins TRBV7-8 to TRBJ2-5, with 7 positions matching TRBD1. Germline-derived CDR1 and CDR2 are SGHVS and FQNEAQ. J was trimmed by 3 bases and V by 2 bases; bases with no gene match: 6. This CDR3 has 15 residues. The CDR3 here is CASSLHRQGEETQYF. CDR3 coding DNA: TGTGCCAGCAGCTTACATCGACAGGGAGAAGAGACCCAGTACTTC. The full variable domain, with the rest looked up from reference TRBV7-8 and TRBJ2-5, is GAGVSQSPRYKVAKRGQDVALRCDPISGHVSLFWYQQALGQGPEFLTYFQNEAQLDKSGLPSDRFFAERPEGSVSTLKIQRTQQEDSAVYLCASSLHRQGEETQYFGPGTRLLVL.

This clonotype was seen many times. The chain has TRBV7-2 and TRBJ2-7; the D is unclear. Germline V CDR1 and CDR2: SGHTA, FQGNSA. The CDR3 spans 15 residues. Trimming removed 1 base from V and 3 bases from J, with 13 bases in between. The CDR3 coding sequence is TGTGCCAGCAGCTTAGACAGTTCTTCATACTACGAGCAGTACTTC. Amino acid sequence: CASSLDSSSYYEQYF.

There are a few counts of this clonotype. The chain couples TRBV6-5 to TRBJ2-3; 10 bases map to TRBD2. Trimming at V came to 3 bases and at J to 3 bases, leaving 6 bases not matched to a gene. Germline V lookup: CDR1 MNHEY, CDR2 SVGAGI. The CDR3 runs to 16 residues. The CDR3 spells CASSYRVAGGTDTQYF. In DNA, the CDR3 is TGTGCCAGCAGTTATAGGGTAGCGGGGGGTACAGATACGCAGTATTTT.

CDR3 loop: CASSQGQGRRETQYF. As DNA, the CDR3 is TGTGCCAGCAGTCAAGGACAGGGGCGTAGGGAGACCCAGTACTTC. The genes are TRBV12-3 or TRBV12-4 and TRBJ2-5, with 9 bases that match TRBD1. The V and J ends lost 5 bases and 5 bases, in that order; junction bases with no gene match: 9. The CDR3 has 15 residues.

The V call is TRBV12-3 or TRBV12-4, the J call TRBJ2-2; D tentatively reads TRBD1 or TRBD2 (6 bases each). V lost 6 bases to trimming and J lost 7 bases, with 21 bases between them. The CDR3 covers 16 residues. The CDR3 region has the DNA TGTGCCAGCAGCCCGACTAACAGGGAGGTTGGCGGGGAGCTGTTTTTT. This encodes CASSPTNREVGGELFF.

With respect to this clonotype: A much more abundant neighbour one base away suggests this may be a read error. The CDR3 DNA sequence: TGCAGTGCTAGAGACCAGGGAGGCACCGGGGAGCTGTGTTTT. This codes for CSARDQGGTGELCF. The chain couples TRBV20-1 to TRBJ2-2; tentative D call: TRBD2 (6 bases). CDR1 DFQATT and CDR2 SNEGSKA come from the germline V gene (reference sequence). The CDR3 spans 14 residues.